These T cell receptor beta chains were read from a single sample in a study of blood T cell repertoires in COVID-19. Some clones are missing from TCRdb's copy, which holds only in-frame ones; the method was immunoSEQ multiplex PCR. The sample lists about 120,000 clones; roughly 75% were seen once. The sample comprised peripheral blood. These receptors were taken from a man aged 60 to 69 with active or convalescent COVID-19. The CDR3 runs from the conserved cysteine through the conserved F or W. Fields, in order: CDR3 protein, CDR3 DNA, J gene, V gene, D gene. The D gene is left open where the match is weak.

CDR3aa: CASSYGLAAVSSYNEQFF; CDR3nt: TGTGCCAGCAGTTACGGACTAGCAGCGGTGAGCTCCTACAATGAGCAGTTCTTC; j_gene: TRBJ2-1; v_gene: TRBV6-2/TRBV6-3; d_gene: TRBD2
CDR3aa: CASSPTGGGNSPLHF; CDR3nt: TGTGCCAGCAGCCCAACAGGGGGCGGTAATTCACCCCTCCACTTT; j_gene: TRBJ1-6; v_gene: TRBV3-1/TRBV3-2; d_gene: TRBD1
CDR3aa: CASSASGRGYEQYF; CDR3nt: TGTGCCAGCAGCGCTAGCGGGAGAGGCTACGAGCAGTACTTC; j_gene: TRBJ2-7; v_gene: TRBV5-5; d_gene: TRBD2
CDR3aa: CASEDINYGYTF; CDR3nt: TGTGCCAGCGAAGACATTAACTATGGCTACACCTTC; j_gene: TRBJ1-2; v_gene: TRBV28; d_gene: NA
CDR3aa: CASSPPSRGSYNEQFF; CDR3nt: TGTGCCAGCTCACCACCATCCAGGGGCTCCTACAATGAGCAGTTCTTC; j_gene: TRBJ2-1; v_gene: TRBV18; d_gene: NA
CDR3aa: CASSFSTSYEQYF; CDR3nt: TGTGCCAGCAGCTTTTCCACTAGTTACGAGCAGTACTTC; j_gene: TRBJ2-7; v_gene: TRBV5-4; d_gene: NA
CDR3aa: CASSQGAEGSYEQYF; CDR3nt: TGTGCCAGCAGCCAAGGAGCGGAGGGGAGTTACGAGCAGTACTTC; j_gene: TRBJ2-7; v_gene: TRBV4-2; d_gene: NA
CDR3aa: CATLGAHPDENIQYF; CDR3nt: TGTGCCACCTTGGGGGCCCACCCCGATGAAAACATTCAGTACTTC; j_gene: TRBJ2-4; v_gene: TRBV7-3; d_gene: NA
CDR3aa: CASSPHGEQYF; CDR3nt: TGTGCCAGCAGTCCCCACGGCGAGCAGTACTTC; j_gene: TRBJ2-7; v_gene: TRBV25-1; d_gene: NA
CDR3aa: CASSHTGTNQPQHF; CDR3nt: TGTGCCAGCAGCCATACAGGGACCAATCAGCCCCAGCATTTT; j_gene: TRBJ1-5; v_gene: TRBV5-5; d_gene: NA
CDR3aa: CASSQGQGAGGYTF; CDR3nt: TGCGCCAGCAGCCAAGGACAGGGGGCTGGTGGCTACACCTTC; j_gene: TRBJ1-2; v_gene: TRBV4-1; d_gene: TRBD1
CDR3aa: CASSLQGGEYEQYF; CDR3nt: TGCGCCAGCAGCTTGCAGGGAGGGGAGTACGAGCAGTACTTC; j_gene: TRBJ2-7; v_gene: TRBV5-1; d_gene: TRBD2
CDR3aa: CASSPGLAGEQFF; CDR3nt: TGTGCCAGCTCTCCCGGACTAGCGGGGGAGCAGTTCTTC; j_gene: TRBJ2-1; v_gene: TRBV6-5; d_gene: TRBD2